Presented here are 22 T cell receptor beta chains from one specimen sequenced in a study of T cell responses to AZD1222 COVID-19 vaccine (dated by TCRdb to the early 2020s). The method was the immunoSEQ multiplex PCR assay. In its TCRdb copy, this immuneACCESS table keeps in-frame sequences only and misses some clones. Where compared with another copy, unresolved V genes explain less than half of these, and the others have no known cause. The sample table shows approximately 150,000 clones, and about 89% are seen once. 3.5% to 4% of the sample is in the top ten clones. This specimen's time point label, per the study, means: about 28 days (+/-7) after the second vaccine dose. The sequenced sample was peripheral blood, obtained 28 days after the second AZD1222 dose. These TCRs come from an adult who received the AZD1222 COVID-19 vaccine.

The V and J genes are TRBV5-5 and TRBJ1-2; the D gene is possibly TRBD1 (6 bases). Between the trimmed V and J ends, which lost 4 bases and 2 bases, there was a span of 12 bases. CDR3 length: 14 residues. From germline, CDR1 is SGHKS and CDR2 YYEKEE (reference sequence). The CDR3 sequence: CASSPEGGNYGYTF. In DNA form, the CDR3 reads TGTGCCAGCAGCCCGGAGGGGGGAAACTATGGCTACACCTTC.

The gene calls are TRBV5-5 and TRBJ1-6; 7 nucleotides agree with TRBD1. Unmatched junction bases numbered 4, after V lost 1 base and J lost 0 bases. Germline V CDR1 and CDR2: SGHKS, YYEKEE (reference sequence). The CDR3 runs 17 residues. In DNA form, the CDR3 reads TGTGCCAGCAGCTTGTCGGGGGACAGCTCCTATAATTCACCCCTCCACTTT. Amino acid sequence: CASSLSGDSSYNSPLHF.

The chain links TRBV7-2 to TRBJ1-1; D gene ambiguous. The germline CDR1 and CDR2 sequences are SGHTA and FQGNSA. V was trimmed by 2 bases and J by 1 base, leaving 8 bases between them. The CDR3 length is 14 residues. Here the CDR3 reads CASSLLLGNTEAFF. The CDR3 DNA reads as TGTGCCAGCAGCTTACTCTTGGGGAACACTGAAGCTTTCTTT.

The chain is built from TRBV25-1 and TRBJ2-1; possibly TRBD2 for D (6 bases). Per germline, CDR1 MGHDK and CDR2 SYGVNS. Trimming stripped 5 bases from V and 6 bases from J, with 14 bases between. CDR3 length equals 14 residues. In DNA, the CDR3 is TGTGCCAGCAGTCCCCGACTAGTTGGCAATGAGCAGTTCTTC. Translating it yields CASSPRLVGNEQFF.

The chain combines TRBV24-1 with TRBJ2-5; 8 bases align to TRBD1. There are 14 residues in the CDR3. Losses at the gene ends were 9 bases for V and 3 bases for J; bases not matched to a gene: 8. Germline CDR1 and CDR2: KGHDR and SFDVKD. The CDR3: CATARPGQEETQYF. DNA of the CDR3: TGTGCCACCGCGCGACCGGGACAGGAAGAGACCCAGTACTTC.

The chain joins TRBV10-1 to TRBJ2-2, with a tentative D call TRBD2 (6 bases). The CDR3 runs 14 residues. The germline gives CDR1 WNHNN, CDR2 SYGVQD (reference sequence). Trimming left V 10 bases short and J 1 base short, with 13 bases between. CDR3 nucleotides: TGCGCCACCCCCGCGGGGAGGAACACCGGGGAGCTGTTTTTT. Residues: CATPAGRNTGELFF.

As for this clone: Other DNA sequences in this sample translate to the same CDR3. This chain joins TRBV7-9 and TRBJ2-5; no reliable D call. The CDR3 is made up of 11 amino acids. Germline V lookup: CDR1 SEHNR, CDR2 FQNEAQ (reference sequence). V shed 5 bases and J shed 4 bases, with 5 bases lying between them. For the CDR3, the DNA is TGTGCCAGCAGCCCCTCAGAGACCCAGTACTTC. Protein product: CASSPSETQYF.

The gene calls are TRBV6-5 and TRBJ1-1; 11 bases agree with TRBD1. The J segment lost 4 bases and the V segment lost 6 bases, leaving 7 bases of the junction unmatched. The CDR3 is made up of 15 amino acids. Germline CDR1 reads MNHEY; CDR2 reads SVGAGI. Here the CDR3 DNA reads TGTGCCAGCAGCCCAGGAGGGACAGGGGGCACTGAAGCTTTCTTT. This gives the protein CASSPGGTGGTEAFF.

CDR3 in DNA: TGTGCCAGCAGCTTGGGACAGGGACTTGAAGCTTTCTTT. It codes for CASSLGQGLEAFF. The rearrangement uses TRBV11-2 and TRBJ1-1; 9 nucleotides align to TRBD1. Germline V gene sequence: CDR1 SGHAT, CDR2 FQNNGV. The CDR3 is 13 residues long. The J segment lost 7 bases and the V segment lost 3 bases, leaving 3 bases of the junction unmatched.

The chain has TRBV30 and TRBJ1-2, with no clear D. Germline V lookup: CDR1 GTSNPN, CDR2 SVGIG (reference sequence). V was trimmed by 4 bases and J by 5 bases, leaving 11 bases between them. The CDR3 consists of 12 residues. Here the CDR3 reads CAWIGAGYGYTF. CDR3 sequence (DNA): TGTGCCTGGATTGGCGCGGGATATGGCTACACCTTC.

The chain couples TRBV11-3 to TRBJ2-2; D gene unclear. This CDR3 spans 12 amino acids. The germline V and J ends were trimmed by 1 base and 7 bases, with 4 bases remaining between them. Germline values: CDR1 SGHNT, CDR2 YENEEA. DNA for the CDR3: TGTGCCAGCAGCTTAGCTGGCGGGGAGCTGTTTTTT. Its protein is CASSLAGGELFF.

This clone was seen a single time. The genes are TRBV27 and TRBJ2-2, with TRBD2 matching over 11 bases. Trimming cost V 3 bases and J 4 bases; bases outside gene matches: 7. This CDR3 has 17 residues. Germline CDR1 reads MNHEY; CDR2 reads SMNVEV (reference sequence). This CDR3 reads CASSFFGTSGTTGELFF. The DNA for the CDR3 is TGTGCCAGCAGTTTCTTCGGGACTAGCGGTACCACCGGGGAGCTGTTTTTT.

This clone came up once. V usage is TRBV10-3 and J usage is TRBJ2-7; 7 nucleotides match TRBD1. The CDR3 consists of 14 residues. V trimming: 8 bases; J trimming: 4 bases; junction bases outside the gene matches: 11. Germline-derived CDR1 and CDR2 are ENHRY and SYGVKD. The CDR3 nucleotides are TGTGCCATCGGCGACAGGGTGCTGCTGTACGAGCAGTACTTC. Amino acids: CAIGDRVLLYEQYF.

This sequence joins TRBV9 and TRBJ2-3, with 8 bases lining up with TRBD1. With 2 bases clipped from V and 3 bases from J, the junction kept 5 bases outside the gene matches. The CDR3 consists of 15 residues. Per germline, CDR1 SGDLS and CDR2 YYNGEE. CDR3 nucleotides: TGTGCCAGCAGCGTGAGGCAGGGGGCTACAGATACGCAGTATTTT. This translates into CASSVRQGATDTQYF. Full variable domain (missing parts from reference TRBV9 and TRBJ2-3): DSGVTQTPKHLITATGQRVTLRCSPRSGDLSVYWYQQSLDQGLQFLIQYYNGEERAKGNILERFSAQQFPDLHSELNLSSLELGDSALYFCASSVRQGATDTQYFGPGTRLTVL.

This chain links TRBV10-3 with TRBJ2-1; TRBD2 matches at 10 bases. V shed 0 bases, J shed 0 bases, and the junction held 5 bases outside the gene matches. Germline values: CDR1 ENHRY, CDR2 SYGVKD. CDR3 length: 18 residues. CDR3 bases: TGTGCCATCAGTGAGTCCCTAGCGGGGGTGAGCTCCTACAATGAGCAGTTCTTC. Protein product: CAISESLAGVSSYNEQFF.

The J gene is TRBJ1-3, the V gene TRBV12-5; the D gene is possibly TRBD1 (5 bases). Germline V CDR1 and CDR2: LGHNT, FRNRAP. Trimming shortened V by 2 bases and J by 2 bases, and 16 bases separated the two germline ends. The CDR3 is made up of 17 amino acids. The CDR3 loop reads CASGLPIAGGPGNTIYF. For the CDR3, the DNA is TGTGCTAGTGGTTTGCCTATAGCGGGGGGACCTGGAAACACCATATATTTT. The full variable domain, with the rest looked up from reference TRBV12-5 and TRBJ1-3, is DARVTQTPRHKVTEMGQEVTMRCQPILGHNTVFWYRQTMMQGLELLAYFRNRAPLDDSGMPKDRFSAEMPDATLATLKIQPSEPRDSAVYFCASGLPIAGGPGNTIYFGEGSWLTVV.

The chain is built from TRBV14 and TRBJ1-2; TRBD1 agrees at 8 bases. Germline CDR1 is SGHDN and CDR2 is FVKESK. The CDR3 consists of 18 residues. V was pared by 4 bases and J by 8 bases, with 21 bases of the junction left unmatched. The CDR3 loop is CASSRGQGLIPTMAGYTF. The CDR3, as DNA: TGTGCCAGCAGCCGAGGACAGGGCCTGATTCCCACTATGGCCGGCTACACCTTC.

The V call is TRBV18, the J call TRBJ1-1; D is unresolved. The germline V gene encodes CDR1 KGHSH and CDR2 LQKENI. The V and J ends lost 3 bases and 8 bases respectively, with 13 bases between them. The CDR3 consists of 13 residues. In nucleotides, the CDR3 is TGTGCCAGCTCACCGTCTGCGGCCAGGGAAGCTTTCTTT. This gives the protein CASSPSAAREAFF. The variable domain in full, completed from reference TRBV18 and TRBJ1-1, reads NAGVMQNPRHLVRRRGQEARLRCSPMKGHSHVYWYRQLPEEGLKFMVYLQKENIIDESGMPKERFSAEFPKEGPSILRIQQVVRGDSAAYFCASSPSAAREAFFGQGTRLTVV.

The rearrangement uses TRBV3-1 (or the pseudogene TRBV3-2) and TRBJ1-6; no clear D gene. This CDR3 spans 15 amino acids. Between the trimmed V and J ends, which lost 0 bases and 10 bases, there was a span of 13 bases. Germline loops: CDR1 LGHDT, CDR2 YNNKEL (reference sequence). Here the CDR3 reads CASSQDGQRNSPLHF. In nucleotides, the CDR3 is TGTGCCAGCAGCCAAGATGGCCAGAGGAACTCACCCCTCCACTTT.

V gene TRBV7-9 combines with J gene TRBJ1-6; D possibly corresponds to TRBD1 (6 bases). The CDR3 runs 15 residues. Trimming cost V 5 bases and J 7 bases, with 15 bases left between them. Germline lookup yields CDR1 SEHNR and CDR2 FQNEAQ (reference sequence). The DNA of the CDR3 is TGTGCCAGCAGCCGCGCCACAGGGCTAAATTCACCCCTCCACTTT. Its protein product is CASSRATGLNSPLHF.

This sequence joins TRBV29-1 and TRBJ2-1, with 12 positions matching TRBD2. This CDR3 is built from 15 residues. The V and J ends lost 4 bases and 3 bases, in that order; junction bases with no gene match: 4. Germline V CDR1 and CDR2: SQVTM, ANQGSEA. As DNA, the CDR3 is TGCAGCGTTGGCCGACTAGCGGGGGACTACAATGAGCAGTTCTTC. Its protein product is CSVGRLAGDYNEQFF.

This clone occurred a few times. The rearrangement joins TRBV5-1 to TRBJ2-5; 7 bases fit TRBD1. This CDR3 comprises 18 residues. The V and J ends lost 4 bases and 2 bases, in that order; junction bases with no gene match: 17. Per the germline V gene, CDR1 is SGHRS and CDR2 is YFSETQ. DNA of the CDR3: TGCGCCAGCAGCCTCCCGGAAGGGTCAGGGGGTTCGCAAGAGACCCAGTACTTC. The encoded protein is CASSLPEGSGGSQETQYF.